The source of this T cell receptor (beta chain) is a study of blood T cell repertoires in COVID-19. About the study: There were acute and convalescent COVID-19 samples, and they came from the United States, Italy and Spain. The analysed material was cDNA or gDNA that came from T cells, B-cell-depleted T cells, or PBMCs.

In the authors' workflow: Estimation of nucleated cell counts relied on the amplification of reference gene primers. Sequencing was performed with immunoSEQ multiplex PCR; in TCRdb, only in-frame clones are kept and a portion is missing. From that table come the V and J calls and clone size; the DNA was used to work out D and trimming. This sample has approximately 54,000 clones; roughly four fifths occur once, and the top ten carry approximately 5.3%. V was clipped by 6 bases and J by 5 bases; unmatched bases: 8. In germline, CDR1 is MNHEY, CDR2 SVGAGI. CDR3 size: 15 residues. V gene TRBV6-5 combines with J gene TRBJ1-5; 9 positions agree with TRBD1. The source material was peripheral blood. This receptor was taken from a woman aged 55-69 years with acute or convalescent COVID-19. The CDR3 DNA reads as TGTGCCAGCAGACCAACAGGGGGCCCCCATCAGCCCCAGCATTTT. Protein sequence: CASRPTGGPHQPQHF.